This T cell receptor beta chain was found in a study of T cell changes during pregnancy in multiple sclerosis. V lost 0 bases, J lost 4 bases, and 10 bases lay in between. The germline V gene encodes CDR1 SGHRS and CDR2 YFSETQ. The CDR3 has 14 amino acids. Some clones are missing from TCRdb's copy, which holds only in-frame ones; the method was immunoSEQ multiplex PCR. This table holds about 130,000 clones, 95% to 98% found once. The chain uses TRBV5-1 and TRBJ2-5; D gene ambiguous. The source was peripheral blood, collected after pregnancy. The clonotype originates from a female donor with multiple sclerosis, enrolled in a pregnancy study. The CDR3 bases are TGCGCCAGCAGCTTGGTACTTAACGGAGAGACCCAGTACTTC. Its protein is CASSLVLNGETQYF.